Below, 2 T cell receptor beta chains from the same sample are listed, as sequenced in a study of tumor-infiltrating lymphocytes in primary liver carcinoma. Priming with a constant-region primer yielded TCR beta cDNA from approximately 500 ng total RNA. Libraries for TCR beta were built through three nested multiplex PCR rounds, which together made up a slightly modified ARM-PCR procedure. A C-beta reverse primer and TRBV1-TRBV30 forward primers served in each of the first two PCR rounds, at about 10 cycles apiece. TCRdb processed the multiplex PCR reads anew with MiXCR; each CDR3 protein has one entry. Of 250,000 to 350,000 distinct CDR3 sequences in the sample, 50% to 75% were seen once. Germline DNA was extracted too, while blood RNA derived from unsorted whole blood. Material for sequencing was peripheral blood. These TCRs come from a woman in her 30s with primary liver carcinoma and hepatitis B virus infection.

The CDR3 DNA is TGTGCCAGCTCCCCGGGCGGGGGCAAGGCTGAAAAACTGTTTTTT. This encodes CASSPGGGKAEKLFF. This chain links TRBV7-9 with TRBJ1-4; TRBD1 might be the D (6 bases). The germline V gene has CDR1 SEHNR and CDR2 FQNEAQ (reference sequence). With 8 bases removed from V and 7 bases from J, the gap between germline ends came to 20 bases. This CDR3 has 15 residues.

Comments on this clonotype: One base away lies a much larger clone, so this may be a sequencing read error. The CDR3 ends on some other residue instead of the conserved phenylalanine or tryptophan, so this is likely a read error. The chain recombines TRBV12-3 or TRBV12-4 with TRBJ2-2; D possibly matches TRBD1 or TRBD2 (7 bases each). This CDR3 has 17 residues. V was clipped by 6 bases and J by 5 bases, with 22 bases between them. The CDR3 DNA reads as TGTGCCAGCAGCCCAAAAAGGGGGAGGGGGCGGACCGGGGAGCTGTTTCTT. This translates into CASSPKRGRGRTGELFL.